This is a list of T cell receptor beta chains from one sample in a study of T cells in localized non-small cell lung cancer. Produced via immunoSEQ multiplex PCR; TCRdb's table is partial and in-frame only. The sample has tens of thousands of clones, 87% seen once. The source was peripheral blood, collected before any cancer treatment. The receptors come from a man aged 40 to 70 with stage I squamous cell lung carcinoma. CDR3s include the opening cysteine and the closing phenylalanine or tryptophan. The D gene is left open where the match is weak. Clone size appears in some rows only: once, few, many, or a class for an expanded clone.

>.|TRBV15|TRBJ1-5|.
CATSRDAGGNQPQHF
TGTGCCACCAGTAGAGATGCAGGGGGCAATCAGCCCCAGCATTTT
>.|TRBV4-1|TRBJ1-1|.
CASSQALLRATEAFF
TGCGCCAGCAGCCAAGCCCTCCTCAGGGCCACTGAAGCTTTCTTT
>TRBD1|TRBV9|TRBJ2-5|.
CASSPRHYRGQETQYF
TGTGCCAGCAGCCCACGTCACTACAGGGGGCAAGAGACCCAGTACTTC
>.|TRBV20-1|TRBJ2-2|.
CSARDRDKLFF
TGCAGTGCTAGAGATAGGGACAAGCTGTTTTTT
>TRBD1|TRBV27|TRBJ1-2|.
CASSPEDRGRDRPGYTF
TGTGCCAGCAGTCCCGAAGACAGGGGAAGAGACCGGCCTGGCTACACCTTC
>.|TRBV7-9|TRBJ1-2|.
CASSPSWGYTF
TGTGCCAGCAGCCCCAGTTGGGGCTACACCTTC
>TRBD1|TRBV19|TRBJ1-2|.
CASSTVRQGSAYGYTF
TGTGCCAGTAGCACTGTCAGACAGGGTTCGGCCTATGGCTACACCTTC
>.|TRBV7-9|TRBJ2-7|once
CASTPNHYEQYF
TGTGCCAGCACCCCTAATCACTACGAGCAGTACTTC
>.|TRBV27|TRBJ2-7|.
CASSFRGQRGYEQYF
TGTGCCAGCAGTTTCCGGGGGCAGAGGGGCTACGAGCAGTACTTC
>TRBD2|TRBV14|TRBJ2-2|.
CASSQWRTSGGQNTGELFF
TGTGCCAGCAGCCAATGGCGGACTAGCGGGGGACAGAACACCGGGGAGCTGTTTTTT
>.|TRBV13|TRBJ2-1|.
CASSRSEIEQFF
TGTGCCAGCAGCCGGTCCGAGATTGAGCAGTTCTTC
>.|TRBV10-2|TRBJ2-5|.
CASSPRREQTQYF
TGCGCCAGCAGCCCGAGGAGGGAACAGACCCAGTACTTC
>.|TRBV6-6|TRBJ1-6|.
CATRQETNSPLHF
TGTGCCACCCGCCAGGAGACTAATTCACCCCTCCACTTT
>TRBD1|TRBV5-1|TRBJ1-3|.
CASSLAGWGTAGNTIYF
TGCGCCAGCAGCTTGGCTGGCTGGGGGACAGCCGGAAACACCATATATTTT
>.|TRBV11-3|TRBJ2-1|.
CASSFTGSSYNEQFF
TGTGCCAGCAGCTTCACAGGAAGCTCCTACAATGAGCAGTTCTTC
>.|TRBV7-8|TRBJ1-2|.
CASSLSGAGYTF
TGTGCCAGCTCTTTGTCCGGGGCGGGCTACACCTTC
>.|TRBV4-3|TRBJ2-1|.
CASSQDLNIPGQFF
TGCGCCAGCAGCCAAGATCTTAACATACCGGGGCAGTTCTTC
>TRBD1|TRBV18|TRBJ2-2|.
CASSQESGGTGELFF
TGTGCCAGCTCACAAGAATCAGGGGGAACCGGGGAGCTGTTTTTT
>TRBD1|TRBV2|TRBJ1-4|once
CASRAPGQGNEKLFF
TGTGCCAGCAGGGCTCCGGGACAGGGGAATGAAAAACTGTTTTTT
>.|TRBV27|TRBJ2-3|.
CASKVGGVTDTQYF
TGTGCCAGCAAAGTGGGGGGAGTCACAGATACGCAGTATTTT
>.|TRBV25-1|TRBJ1-1|few
CASLRNTEAFF
TGTGCCAGCTTAAGAAACACTGAAGCTTTCTTT
>.|TRBV18|TRBJ2-7|once
CASSPTDGPYEQYF
TGTGCCAGCTCACCGACAGACGGACCCTACGAGCAGTACTTC
>TRBD1|TRBV5-4|TRBJ2-2|once
CASSPGTGKNTGELFF
TGTGCCAGCAGCCCCGGGACAGGGAAAAACACCGGGGAGCTGTTTTTT
>.|TRBV4-3|TRBJ1-5|.
CASSQDLRTGMENQPQHF
TGCGCCAGCAGCCAAGACCTCCGAACAGGGATGGAAAATCAGCCCCAGCATTTT
>.|TRBV28|TRBJ1-2|.
CASSLSGYGYTF
TGTGCCAGCAGTTTGTCAGGGTACGGCTACACCTTC
>.|TRBV5-1|TRBJ2-7|once
CASSLMDSSYEQYF
TGCGCCAGCAGCTTGATGGACAGCTCCTACGAGCAGTACTTC
>.|TRBV7-6|TRBJ2-7|.
CASSFTGDRSSGYEQYF
TGTGCCAGCAGCTTCACGGGGGACAGATCATCAGGATACGAGCAGTACTTC
>.|TRBV7-9|TRBJ1-4|.
CASSPAQGPEKLFF
TGTGCCAGCAGCCCGGCCCAGGGCCCAGAAAAACTGTTTTTT